The 24 T cell receptor beta chains reported below all come from one sample, sequenced in a study of shared clonotypes between healthy human individuals. TCRdb keeps only in-frame clones here, not all; method: immunoSEQ multiplex PCR. Of around 440,000 clones detected, approximately 80% appear once; the ten largest clones hold more than 10%. The source material was PBMCs. These receptors were obtained from a woman in her forties in good health. Some clones in this sample may be carry-over from other donors' samples.

This chain connects TRBV7-2 to TRBJ2-5, with D tentatively TRBD2 (6 bases). The V end lost 8 bases, the J end lost 3 bases, and 13 bases lay between the germline ends. This CDR3 is 13 amino acids long. Germline V gene lookup returns CDR1 SGHTA and CDR2 FQGNSA. In DNA form, the CDR3 reads TGTGCCAGCGGGAGGTCTGAGGAAGAGACCCAGTACTTC. This encodes CASGRSEEETQYF.

The CDR3 DNA reads as TGTGCCACCAGTGGGGGTTATAATGAAAAACTGTTTTTT. This encodes CATSGGYNEKLFF. This chain links TRBV15 with TRBJ1-4, with D possibly TRBD1 on 5 matching bases. V was pared by 6 bases and J by 4 bases, with 9 bases between. The CDR3 is 13 residues long. The germline V gene has CDR1 LNHNV and CDR2 YYDKDF (reference sequence). The full variable domain, its missing parts supplied by reference TRBV15 and TRBJ1-4, is DAMVIQNPRYQVTQFGKPVTLSCSQTLNHNVMYWYQQKSSQAPKLLFHYYDKDFNNEADTPDNFQSRRPNTSFCFLDIRSPGLGDTAMYLCATSGGYNEKLFFGSGTQLSVL.

The chain links TRBV9 to TRBJ2-1, with 10 bases matching TRBD2. This CDR3 spans 16 amino acids. J was trimmed by 1 base and V by 0 bases; bases with no gene match: 1. Germline-derived CDR1 and CDR2 are SGDLS and YYNGEE. DNA for the CDR3: TGTGCCAGCAGCGTAGATAGCGGGAGGTCCTACAATGAGCAGTTCTTC. Protein: CASSVDSGRSYNEQFF.

Here the CDR3 reads CASSRAGGLQETQYF. The CDR3 nucleotides are TGTGCCAGCAGCCGAGCGGGAGGGCTACAAGAGACCCAGTACTTC. This chain links TRBV11-2 with TRBJ2-5; 10 bases are shared with TRBD2. The junction had 5 bases not matched to a gene; V was cut back by 5 bases and J by 2 bases. The germline V gene encodes CDR1 SGHAT and CDR2 FQNNGV. The CDR3 extends over 15 amino acids.

This clone came up a few times. This chain connects TRBV7-2 to TRBJ1-1; 8 nucleotides line up with TRBD1. From germline, CDR1 is SGHTA and CDR2 FQGNSA. V was clipped by 0 bases and J by 5 bases; unmatched bases: 8. The CDR3 has 16 residues. This CDR3 reads CASSLASTGGKTEAFF. In DNA form, the CDR3 reads TGTGCCAGCAGCTTAGCTAGCACAGGGGGGAAGACTGAAGCTTTCTTT.

On this clone: This sample includes further DNA sequences coding for the same CDR3. This chain joins TRBV29-1 and TRBJ2-7, with a possible D match to TRBD1 (6 bases). In germline, CDR1 is SQVTM, CDR2 ANQGSEA. The CDR3 is 12 amino acids. V lost 6 bases and J lost 1, with 10 bases in between. CDR3 in amino acids: CSVRTVSYEQYF. CDR3 bases: TGCAGCGTGAGGACAGTATCCTACGAGCAGTACTTC.

The chain carries TRBV25-1 and TRBJ2-3, with 9 bases lining up with TRBD1. The length of the CDR3 is 16 residues. CDR1 is MGHDK and CDR2 is SYGVNS in the germline V gene. The J segment lost 5 bases and the V segment lost 2 bases, leaving 8 bases of the junction unmatched. CDR3 coding DNA: TGTGCCAGCAGTGAACCCACAGGGGGCAGAGGAGATACGCAGTATTTT. It codes for CASSEPTGGRGDTQYF.

This clone has more than one count but fewer than ten. The genes are TRBV5-4 and TRBJ2-7; D ambiguous. The germline V gene has CDR1 SGHNT and CDR2 YYREEE (reference sequence). Trimming stripped 1 base from V and 6 bases from J, with 8 bases between. The CDR3 is 12 amino acids. Written as DNA, the CDR3 is TGTGCCAGCAGCTTGACTGGAAGCGAGCAGTACTTC. It yields the protein CASSLTGSEQYF.

The rearrangement uses TRBV5-6 and TRBJ2-5; D possibly corresponds to TRBD2 (6 bases). V shed 4 bases and J shed 2 bases, with 12 bases lying between them. The CDR3 runs to 14 residues. In germline, CDR1 is SGHDT, CDR2 YYEEEE. In nucleotides, the CDR3 is TGTGCCAGCAGCCCGGGACTGCAACAAGAGACCCAGTACTTC. Translation gives CASSPGLQQETQYF. The variable domain in full, with the rest retrieved from reference TRBV5-6 and TRBJ2-5, is DAGVTQSPTHLIKTRGQQVTLRCSPKSGHDTVSWYQQALGQGPQFIFQYYEEEERQRGNFPDRFSGHQFPNYSSELNVNALLLGDSALYLCASSPGLQQETQYFGPGTRLLVL.

The chain has TRBV13 and TRBJ2-5; D gene unclear. Trimming cost V 7 bases and J 1 base, with 19 bases left between them. Germline CDR1 is PRHDT and CDR2 is FYEKMQ (reference sequence). There are 16 residues in the CDR3. CDR3 region: CASTTGGSWGQETQYF. The CDR3 region has the DNA TGTGCCAGCACCACCGGTGGCTCGTGGGGCCAAGAGACCCAGTACTTC. Full variable domain (outside the CDR3, taken from reference TRBV13 and TRBJ2-5): AAGVIQSPRHLIKEKRETATLKCYPIPRHDTVYWYQQGPGQDPQFLISFYEKMQSDKGSIPDRFSAQQFSDYHSELNMSSLELGDSALYFCASTTGGSWGQETQYFGPGTRLLVL.

The J gene is TRBJ1-2, the V gene TRBV10-3, with 11 positions matching TRBD1. Germline lookup yields CDR1 ENHRY and CDR2 SYGVKD. The CDR3 has 13 amino acids. The J segment lost 7 bases and the V segment lost 10 bases, leaving 8 bases of the junction unmatched. The CDR3 reads CATLGQGESGYTF. In DNA, the CDR3 is TGTGCCACCCTGGGACAGGGGGAGAGTGGCTACACCTTC.

In its sample, this clone was seen a few times. V usage is TRBV28 and J usage is TRBJ1-2; D is unclear. V lost 2 bases and J 5 bases, leaving 6 bases between the germline ends. This CDR3 spans 12 amino acids. Per the germline V gene, CDR1 is MDHEN and CDR2 is SYDVKM. CDR3 region: CASSLGEYGYTF. CDR3 coding DNA: TGTGCCAGCAGTTTAGGGGAATATGGCTACACCTTC.

The chain joins TRBV6-6 to TRBJ2-7, with 7 positions matching TRBD1. The ends lost 2 bases at V and 3 bases at J; junction bases unmatched: 4. The germline gives CDR1 MNHNY, CDR2 SVGAGI (reference sequence). The CDR3 is 14 residues long. This CDR3 reads CASSYVAGGYEQYF. The CDR3, as DNA: TGTGCCAGCAGTTACGTGGCAGGGGGCTACGAGCAGTACTTC.

The V call is TRBV28, the J call TRBJ2-1; 9 bases map to TRBD1. In germline, CDR1 is MDHEN, CDR2 SYDVKM. Germline trimming cut 6 bases from V and 7 bases from J; bases unmatched to any gene: 10. The CDR3 sequence is 15 residues long. In nucleotides, the CDR3 is TGTGCCAGCAGCTCCACAGGGGGCATGCGGAATGAGCAGTTCTTC. This codes for CASSSTGGMRNEQFF.

The table lists this clone with a count of one. This chain joins TRBV10-3 and TRBJ2-1; 8 bases are a match to TRBD1. The CDR3 contains 17 residues. Trimming took 1 base from V and 9 from J; bases not matched to a gene: 14. In germline, CDR1 is ENHRY, CDR2 SYGVKD. CDR3 bases: TGTGCCATCAGTGAGTGGCTCGGGACAGGCCCTGTGGGTGAGCAGTTCTTC. Its translation: CAISEWLGTGPVGEQFF.

The chain joins TRBV1 to TRBJ1-1; no DNA check was done on the table's D call, TRBD1. TRBV1 is marked as a pseudogene. This CDR3 has 16 residues. The CDR3 DNA reads TGCACCAGCAGCTCCCGGGACAGGGGAGTGAACACTGAAGCTTTCTTT. It encodes CTSSSRDRGVNTEAFF.

The chain joins TRBV11-3 to TRBJ2-3; D is possibly TRBD2 (6 bases). Germline V lookup: CDR1 SGHNT, CDR2 YENEEA. V was shortened by 1 base and J by 5 bases, with 13 bases between the two germline ends. CDR3 size: 15 residues. CDR3 nucleotide sequence: TGTGCCAGCAGCTTAGTCACTGCGGGGATAGATACGCAGTATTTT. Translating it yields CASSLVTAGIDTQYF.

V gene TRBV28 combines with J gene TRBJ1-3; tentative D call: TRBD1 (5 bases). V was pared by 2 bases and J by 0 bases, with 5 bases between. Per germline, CDR1 MDHEN and CDR2 SYDVKM. This CDR3 contains 14 residues. DNA of the CDR3: TGTGCCAGCAGTTTAGGGACCTCTGGAAACACCATATATTTT. As protein: CASSLGTSGNTIYF.

V is TRBV7-9 and J is TRBJ2-7; 8 nucleotides align to TRBD1. The V and J ends lost 1 base and 3 bases, in that order; junction bases with no gene match: 5. Per the germline V gene, CDR1 is SEHNR and CDR2 is FQNEAQ (reference sequence). The CDR3 covers 15 residues. CDR3 region: CASSLVYRGIYEQYF. DNA of the CDR3: TGTGCCAGCAGCTTAGTATACAGGGGGATCTACGAGCAGTACTTC.

The rearrangement uses TRBV11-3 and TRBJ2-5; 14 bases line up with TRBD2. V was pared by 5 bases and J by 5 bases, with 7 bases of the junction left unmatched. Germline V gene data show CDR1 as SGHNT and CDR2 as YENEEA. There are 16 residues in the CDR3. CDR3 loop: CASSTGLAGGGETQYF. The DNA for the CDR3 is TGTGCCAGCAGCACCGGACTAGCGGGAGGTGGTGAGACCCAGTACTTC.

The chain links TRBV30 to TRBJ1-4; D unclear. CDR3 length: 11 amino acids. Germline CDR1 reads GTSNPN; CDR2 reads SVGIG (reference sequence). Trimming took 5 bases from V and 11 from J, leaving 12 bases between them. The CDR3 nucleotides are TGTGCCTGGCACCTCGGTCTCAAACTGTTTTTT. Translated: CAWHLGLKLFF.

Concerning this clone itself: A much larger clone sits a single nucleotide away, making a read error possible. V gene TRBV6-1 combines with J gene TRBJ2-7; 8 nucleotides align to TRBD2. This CDR3 has 16 residues. V dropped 4 bases and J dropped 4; count of bases not matched to a gene: 12. Germline values: CDR1 MNHNS, CDR2 SASEGT. The CDR3 protein is CASSGLGAGVEYEQYF. The CDR3 DNA sequence: TGTGCCAGCAGTGGACTAGGAGCGGGAGTGGAATACGAGCAGTACTTC.

The chain is built from TRBV6-4 and TRBJ2-6; D is uncertain. V lost 6 bases, J lost 1 base, and 4 bases lay in between. This CDR3 comprises 13 residues. Looked up from germline, CDR1 is MRHNA and CDR2 is SNTAGT. As DNA, the CDR3 is TGTGCCAGCAGGGGGTCTGGGGCCAACGTCCTGACTTTC. This gives the protein CASRGSGANVLTF.

CDR3 residues: CASSFPRLAGGHEQYF. DNA for the CDR3: TGTGCCAGCAGTTTTCCTAGACTAGCGGGAGGCCACGAGCAGTACTTC. The V call is TRBV28, the J call TRBJ2-7; 13 bases match TRBD2. CDR1 MDHEN and CDR2 SYDVKM come from the germline V gene. The CDR3 length is 16 residues. V shed 3 bases and J 5 bases; nucleotides not matched to a gene: 7.